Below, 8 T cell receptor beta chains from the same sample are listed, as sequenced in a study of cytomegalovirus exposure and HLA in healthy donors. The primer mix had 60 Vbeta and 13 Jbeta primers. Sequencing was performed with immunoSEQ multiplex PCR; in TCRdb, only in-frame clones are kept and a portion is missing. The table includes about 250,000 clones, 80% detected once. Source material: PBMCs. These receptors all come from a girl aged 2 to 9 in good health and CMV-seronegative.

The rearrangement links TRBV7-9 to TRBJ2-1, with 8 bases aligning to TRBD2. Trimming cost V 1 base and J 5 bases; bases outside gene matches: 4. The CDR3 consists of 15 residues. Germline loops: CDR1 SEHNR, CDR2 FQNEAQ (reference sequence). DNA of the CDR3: TGTGCCAGCAGCTTAGACGGGAGGGCCAACAATGAGCAGTTCTTC. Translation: CASSLDGRANNEQFF.

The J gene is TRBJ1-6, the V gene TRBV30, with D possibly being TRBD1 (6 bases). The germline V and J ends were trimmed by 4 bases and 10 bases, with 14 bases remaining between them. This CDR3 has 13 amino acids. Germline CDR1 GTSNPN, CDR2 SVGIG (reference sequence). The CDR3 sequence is CAWNLDSRSPLHF. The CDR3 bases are TGTGCCTGGAATCTGGACAGCAGGTCACCCCTCCACTTT.

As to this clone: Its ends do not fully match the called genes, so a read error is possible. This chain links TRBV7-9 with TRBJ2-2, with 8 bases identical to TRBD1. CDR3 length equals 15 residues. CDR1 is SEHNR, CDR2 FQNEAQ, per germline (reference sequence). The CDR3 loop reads CSSSFGTGNTGELFF. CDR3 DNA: TGTTCCAGCAGCTTCGGGACAGGGAACACCGGGGAGCTGTTTTTT.

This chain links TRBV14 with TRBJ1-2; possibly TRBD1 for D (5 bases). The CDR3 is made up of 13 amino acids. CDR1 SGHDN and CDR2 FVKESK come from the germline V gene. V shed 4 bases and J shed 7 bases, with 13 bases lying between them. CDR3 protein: CASSLGAGFGYTF. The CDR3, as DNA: TGTGCCAGCAGCCTTGGGGCAGGGTTTGGCTACACCTTC.

In nucleotides, the CDR3 is TGTGCCAGCAGCGAGGACAGCTCTAGCACAGATACGCAGTATTTT. Residues: CASSEDSSSTDTQYF. V is TRBV9 and J is TRBJ2-3, with a weak D call TRBD1 (6 bases). The CDR3 runs to 15 residues. Trimming took 3 bases from V and 0 from J, leaving 11 bases between them. Germline V gene sequence: CDR1 SGDLS, CDR2 YYNGEE.

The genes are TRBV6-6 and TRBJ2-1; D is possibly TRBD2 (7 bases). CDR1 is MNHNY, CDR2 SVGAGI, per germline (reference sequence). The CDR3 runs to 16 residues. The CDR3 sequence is CAIKGGRGISVYEQFF. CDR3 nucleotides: TGTGCGATCAAGGGGGGGCGGGGGATATCTGTGTATGAGCAGTTCTTC.

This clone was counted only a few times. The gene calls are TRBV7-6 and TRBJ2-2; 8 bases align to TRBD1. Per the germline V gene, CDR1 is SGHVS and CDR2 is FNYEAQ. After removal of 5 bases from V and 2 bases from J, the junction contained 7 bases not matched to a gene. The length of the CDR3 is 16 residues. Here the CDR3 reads CASSTKTGANTGELFF. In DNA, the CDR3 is TGTGCCAGCAGCACTAAGACAGGGGCAAACACCGGGGAGCTGTTTTTT.

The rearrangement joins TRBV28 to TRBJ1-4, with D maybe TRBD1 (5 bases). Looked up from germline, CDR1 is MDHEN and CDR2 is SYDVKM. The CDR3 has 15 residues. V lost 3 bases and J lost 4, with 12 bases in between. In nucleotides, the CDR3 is TGTGCCAGCAGTTTGGGGGGTCAGGTTAATGAAAAACTGTTTTTT. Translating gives CASSLGGQVNEKLFF. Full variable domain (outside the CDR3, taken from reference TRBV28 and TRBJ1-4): DVKVTQSSRYLVKRTGEKVFLECVQDMDHENMFWYRQDPGLGLRLIYFSYDVKMKEKGDIPEGYSVSREKKERFSLILESASTNQTSMYLCASSLGGQVNEKLFFGSGTQLSVL.